This T cell receptor beta chain comes out of a study of response to subunit inactivated influenza vaccine. CDR1 and CDR2 (germline): LGHNA, YSLEER. CDR3 length: 14 residues. V shed 4 bases and J shed 3 bases, with 13 bases lying between them. In its sample, this clonotype was seen many times. MiXCR, applied by TCRdb to the RT-PCR reads, yields one record per CDR3 protein. This sample has roughly 760,000 distinct CDR3 sequences, with approximately 22% found just once. The chain has TRBV4-3 and TRBJ2-7; D is perhaps TRBD1 or TRBD2 (5 bases each). This specimen consisted of PBMCs from blood, obtained around 5 days after vaccination. This clonotype originated in a man in his fifties who received an inactivated influenza vaccine. The CDR3 protein is CASSPRAGNYEQYF. In nucleotides, the CDR3 is TGCGCCAGCAGCCCGAGGGCAGGGAACTACGAGCAGTACTTC.